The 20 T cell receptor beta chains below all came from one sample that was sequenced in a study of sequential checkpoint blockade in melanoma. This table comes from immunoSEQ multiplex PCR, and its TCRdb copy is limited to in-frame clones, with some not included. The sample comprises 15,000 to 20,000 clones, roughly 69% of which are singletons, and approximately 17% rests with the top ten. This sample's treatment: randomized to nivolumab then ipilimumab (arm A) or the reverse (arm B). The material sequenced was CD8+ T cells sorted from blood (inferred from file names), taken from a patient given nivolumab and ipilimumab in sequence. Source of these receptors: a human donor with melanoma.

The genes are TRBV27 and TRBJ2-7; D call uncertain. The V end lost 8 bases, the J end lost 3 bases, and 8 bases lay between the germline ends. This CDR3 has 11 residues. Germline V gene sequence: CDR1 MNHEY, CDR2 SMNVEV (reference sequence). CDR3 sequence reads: CASGDFYEQYF. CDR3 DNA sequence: TGTGCCAGCGGTGACTTCTACGAGCAGTACTTC.

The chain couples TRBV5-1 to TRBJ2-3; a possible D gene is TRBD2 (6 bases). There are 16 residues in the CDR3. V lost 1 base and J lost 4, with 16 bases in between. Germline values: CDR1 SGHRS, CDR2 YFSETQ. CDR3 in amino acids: CASSLYGGTGSDTQYF. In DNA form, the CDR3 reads TGCGCCAGCAGCTTGTACGGGGGAACGGGCTCAGATACGCAGTATTTT.

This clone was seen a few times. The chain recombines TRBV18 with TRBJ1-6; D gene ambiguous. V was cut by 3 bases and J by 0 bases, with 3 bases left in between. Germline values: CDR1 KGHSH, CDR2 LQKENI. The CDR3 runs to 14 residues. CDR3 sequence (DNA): TGTGCCAGCTCACCGAGCTCCTATAATTCACCCCTCCACTTT. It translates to CASSPSSYNSPLHF.

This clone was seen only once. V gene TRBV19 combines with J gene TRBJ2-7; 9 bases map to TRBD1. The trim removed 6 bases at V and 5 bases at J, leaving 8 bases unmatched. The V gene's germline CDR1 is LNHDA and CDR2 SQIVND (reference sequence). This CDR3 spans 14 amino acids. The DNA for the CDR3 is TGTGCCAGTAGGCCACCGGGACAGGGAAACGAGCAGTACTTC. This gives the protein CASRPPGQGNEQYF. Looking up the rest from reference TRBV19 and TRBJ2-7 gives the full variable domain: DGGITQSPKYLFRKEGQNVTLSCEQNLNHDAMYWYRQDPGQGLRLIYYSQIVNDFQKGDIAEGYSVSREKKESFPLTVTSAQKNPTAFYLCASRPPGQGNEQYFGPGTRLTVT.

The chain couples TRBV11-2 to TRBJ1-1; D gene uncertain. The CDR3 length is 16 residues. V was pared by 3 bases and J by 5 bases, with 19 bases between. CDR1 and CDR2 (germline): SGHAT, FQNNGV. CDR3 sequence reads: CASSLIDLGGGTEAFF. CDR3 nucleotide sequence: TGTGCCAGCAGCTTGATCGACCTGGGAGGAGGGACTGAAGCTTTCTTT. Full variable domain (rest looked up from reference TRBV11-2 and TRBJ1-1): EAGVAQSPRYKIIEKRQSVAFWCNPISGHATLYWYQQILGQGPKLLIQFQNNGVVDDSQLPKDRFSAERLKGVDSTLKIQPAKLEDSAVYLCASSLIDLGGGTEAFFGQGTRLTVV.

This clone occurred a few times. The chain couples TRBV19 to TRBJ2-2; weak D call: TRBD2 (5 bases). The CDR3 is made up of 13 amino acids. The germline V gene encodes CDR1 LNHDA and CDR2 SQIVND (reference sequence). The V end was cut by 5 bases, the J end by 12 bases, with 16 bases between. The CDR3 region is CASSRAPWEKLFF. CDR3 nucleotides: TGTGCCAGTAGTCGGGCTCCTTGGGAGAAGCTGTTTTTT.

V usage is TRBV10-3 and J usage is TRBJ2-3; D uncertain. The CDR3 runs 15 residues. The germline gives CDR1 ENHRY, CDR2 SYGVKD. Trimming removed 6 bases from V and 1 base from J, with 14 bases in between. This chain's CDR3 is CAIRVAWMGTDTQYF. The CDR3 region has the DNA TGTGCCATCAGAGTAGCATGGATGGGCACAGATACGCAGTATTTT.

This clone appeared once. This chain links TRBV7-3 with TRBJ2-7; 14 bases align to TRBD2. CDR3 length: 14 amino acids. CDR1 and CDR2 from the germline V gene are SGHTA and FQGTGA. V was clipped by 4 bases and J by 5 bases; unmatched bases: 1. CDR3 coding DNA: TGTGCCAGCAGCTCGGGACTAGCGGGAGACGAGCAGTACTTC. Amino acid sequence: CASSSGLAGDEQYF.

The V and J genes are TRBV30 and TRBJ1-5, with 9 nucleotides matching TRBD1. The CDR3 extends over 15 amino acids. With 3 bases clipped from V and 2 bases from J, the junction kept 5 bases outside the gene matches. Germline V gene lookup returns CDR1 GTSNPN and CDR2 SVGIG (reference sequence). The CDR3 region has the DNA TGTGCCTGGAGATACCGGGACAGGGGCAATCAGCCCCAGCATTTT. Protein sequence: CAWRYRDRGNQPQHF.

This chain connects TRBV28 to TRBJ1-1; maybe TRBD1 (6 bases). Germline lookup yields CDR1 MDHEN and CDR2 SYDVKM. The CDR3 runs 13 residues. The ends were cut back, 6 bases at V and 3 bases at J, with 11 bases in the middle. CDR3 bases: TGTGCCAGCAGACCGGGACACTACACTGAAGCTTTCTTT. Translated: CASRPGHYTEAFF.

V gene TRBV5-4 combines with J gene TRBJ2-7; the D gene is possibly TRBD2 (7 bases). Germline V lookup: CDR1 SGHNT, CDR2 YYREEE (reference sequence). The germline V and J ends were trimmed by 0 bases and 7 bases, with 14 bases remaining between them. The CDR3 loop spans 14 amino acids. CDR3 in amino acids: CASSLVGGGDEQYF. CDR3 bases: TGTGCCAGCAGCTTGGTGGGGGGGGGCGATGAGCAGTACTTC. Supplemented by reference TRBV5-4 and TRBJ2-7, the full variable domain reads ETGVTQSPTHLIKTRGQQVTLRCSSQSGHNTVSWYQQALGQGPQFIFQYYREEENGRGNFPPRFSGLQFPNYSSELNVNALELDDSALYLCASSLVGGGDEQYFGPGTRLTVT.

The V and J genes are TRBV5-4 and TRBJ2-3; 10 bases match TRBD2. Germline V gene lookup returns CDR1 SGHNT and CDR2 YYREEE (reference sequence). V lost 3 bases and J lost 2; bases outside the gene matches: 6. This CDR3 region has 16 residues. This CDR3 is CASSSRLAGNTDTQYF. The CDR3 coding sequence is TGTGCCAGCAGCTCGAGACTAGCGGGTAACACAGATACGCAGTATTTT. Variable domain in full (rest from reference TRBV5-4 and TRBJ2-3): ETGVTQSPTHLIKTRGQQVTLRCSSQSGHNTVSWYQQALGQGPQFIFQYYREEENGRGNFPPRFSGLQFPNYSSELNVNALELDDSALYLCASSSRLAGNTDTQYFGPGTRLTVL.

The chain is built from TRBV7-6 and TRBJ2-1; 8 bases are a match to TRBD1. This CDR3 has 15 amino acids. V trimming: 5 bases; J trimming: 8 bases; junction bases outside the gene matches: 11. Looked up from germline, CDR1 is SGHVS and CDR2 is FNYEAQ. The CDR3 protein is CASSQGQGPLDEQFF. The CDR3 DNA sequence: TGTGCCAGCAGCCAAGGACAGGGACCCCTCGATGAGCAGTTCTTC. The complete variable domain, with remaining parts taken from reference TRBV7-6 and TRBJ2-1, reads GAGVSQSPRYKVTKRGQDVALRCDPISGHVSLYWYRQALGQGPEFLTYFNYEAQQDKSGLPNDRFSAERPEGSISTLTIQRTEQRDSAMYRCASSQGQGPLDEQFFGPGTRLTVL.

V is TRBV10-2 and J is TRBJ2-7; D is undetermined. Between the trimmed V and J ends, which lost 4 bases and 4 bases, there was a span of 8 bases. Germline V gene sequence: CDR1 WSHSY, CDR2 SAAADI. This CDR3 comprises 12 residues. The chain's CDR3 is CASSVGGYEQYF. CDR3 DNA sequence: TGCGCCAGCAGTGTTGGCGGTTACGAGCAGTACTTC.

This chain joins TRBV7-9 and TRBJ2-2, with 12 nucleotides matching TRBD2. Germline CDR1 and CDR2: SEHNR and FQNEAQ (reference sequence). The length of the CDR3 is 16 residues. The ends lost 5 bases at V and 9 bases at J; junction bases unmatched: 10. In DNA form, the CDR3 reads TGTGCCAGCAGCCCACGGACTAGCGGGGCCCCCCGGGAGCTGTTTTTT. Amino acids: CASSPRTSGAPRELFF.

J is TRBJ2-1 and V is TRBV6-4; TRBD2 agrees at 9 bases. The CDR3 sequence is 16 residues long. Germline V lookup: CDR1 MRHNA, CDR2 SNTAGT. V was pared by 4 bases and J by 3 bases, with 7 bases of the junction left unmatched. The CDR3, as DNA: TGTGCCAGCAGTGCCTTAGCGGGAGCCGGCTACAATGAGCAGTTCTTC. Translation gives CASSALAGAGYNEQFF.

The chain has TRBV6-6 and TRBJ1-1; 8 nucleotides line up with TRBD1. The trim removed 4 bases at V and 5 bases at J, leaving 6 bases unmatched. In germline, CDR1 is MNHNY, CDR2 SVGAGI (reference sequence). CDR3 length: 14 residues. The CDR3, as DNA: TGTGCCAGCAGTTTTACAGGGGGGGAGACTGAAGCTTTCTTT. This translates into CASSFTGGETEAFF.

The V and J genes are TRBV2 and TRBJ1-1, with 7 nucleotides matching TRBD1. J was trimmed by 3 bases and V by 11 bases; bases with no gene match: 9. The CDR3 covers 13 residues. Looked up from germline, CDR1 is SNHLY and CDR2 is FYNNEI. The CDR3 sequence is CARRGPRDTEAFF. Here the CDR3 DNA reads TGTGCCCGAAGGGGGCCTCGGGACACTGAAGCTTTCTTT. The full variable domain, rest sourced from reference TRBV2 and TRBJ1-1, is EPEVTQTPSHQVTQMGQEVILRCVPISNHLYFYWYRQILGQKVEFLVSFYNNEISEKSEIFDDQFSVERPDGSNFTLKIRSTKLEDSAMYFCARRGPRDTEAFFGQGTRLTVV.

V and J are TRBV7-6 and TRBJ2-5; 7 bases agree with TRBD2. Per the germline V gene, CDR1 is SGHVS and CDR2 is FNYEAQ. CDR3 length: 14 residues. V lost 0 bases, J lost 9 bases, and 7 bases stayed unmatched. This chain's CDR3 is CASSLAGGLRAQYF. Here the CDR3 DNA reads TGTGCCAGCAGCTTAGCGGGGGGGTTGAGGGCCCAGTACTTC.

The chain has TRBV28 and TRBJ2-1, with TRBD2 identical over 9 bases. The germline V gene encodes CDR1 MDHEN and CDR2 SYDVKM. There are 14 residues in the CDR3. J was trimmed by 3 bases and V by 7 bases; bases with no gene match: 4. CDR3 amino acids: CASILTSGYNEQFF. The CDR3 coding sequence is TGTGCCAGCATCCTGACTAGCGGCTACAATGAGCAGTTCTTC.